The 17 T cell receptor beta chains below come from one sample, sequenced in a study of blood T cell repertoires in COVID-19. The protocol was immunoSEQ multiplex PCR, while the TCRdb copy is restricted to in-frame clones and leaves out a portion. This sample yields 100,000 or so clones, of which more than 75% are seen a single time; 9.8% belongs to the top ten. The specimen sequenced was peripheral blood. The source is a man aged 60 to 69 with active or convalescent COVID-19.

The CDR3 DNA reads TGCGCCAGCAGCCAAGATACCGTCCCGGGGGGGCGCCGCTTTGGCTACACCTTC. Protein product: CASSQDTVPGGRRFGYTF. The J gene is TRBJ1-2, the V gene TRBV4-1; maybe TRBD1 (6 bases). Per germline, CDR1 MGHRA and CDR2 YSYEKL. V shed 0 bases and J shed 7 bases, with 24 bases lying between them. This CDR3 comprises 18 residues.

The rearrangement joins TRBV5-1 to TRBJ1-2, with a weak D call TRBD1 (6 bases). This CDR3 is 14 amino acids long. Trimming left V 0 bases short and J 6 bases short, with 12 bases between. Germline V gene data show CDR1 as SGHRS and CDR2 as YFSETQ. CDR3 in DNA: TGCGCCAGCAGCTTGGAAGACAGGACCCATGGCTACACCTTC. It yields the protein CASSLEDRTHGYTF.

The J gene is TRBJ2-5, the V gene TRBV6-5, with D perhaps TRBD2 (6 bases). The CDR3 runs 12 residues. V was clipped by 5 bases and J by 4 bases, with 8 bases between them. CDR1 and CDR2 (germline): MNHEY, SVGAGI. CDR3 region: CASSRDLETQYF. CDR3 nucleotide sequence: TGTGCCAGCAGTCGGGACTTAGAGACCCAGTACTTC.

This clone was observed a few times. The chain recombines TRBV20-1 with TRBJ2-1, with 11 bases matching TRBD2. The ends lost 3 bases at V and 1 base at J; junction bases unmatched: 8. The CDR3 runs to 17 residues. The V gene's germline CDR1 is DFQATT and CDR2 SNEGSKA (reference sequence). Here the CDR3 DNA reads TGCAGTGCTAGTATATCCCTAGCGGGGGGTTCCTACAATGAGCAGTTCTTC. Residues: CSASISLAGGSYNEQFF.

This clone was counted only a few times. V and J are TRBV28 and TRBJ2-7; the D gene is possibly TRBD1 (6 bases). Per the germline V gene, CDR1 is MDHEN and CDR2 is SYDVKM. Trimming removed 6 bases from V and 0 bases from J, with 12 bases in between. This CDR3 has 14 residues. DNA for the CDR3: TGTGCCAGCAGCCTGCAGGGGCGCTCCTACGAGCAGTACTTC. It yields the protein CASSLQGRSYEQYF.

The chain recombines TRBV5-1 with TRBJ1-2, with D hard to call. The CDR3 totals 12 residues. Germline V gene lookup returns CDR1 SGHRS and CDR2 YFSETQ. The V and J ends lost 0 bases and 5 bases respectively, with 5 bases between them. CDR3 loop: CASSLDSYGYTF. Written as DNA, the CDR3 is TGCGCCAGCAGCTTGGACTCTTATGGCTACACCTTC. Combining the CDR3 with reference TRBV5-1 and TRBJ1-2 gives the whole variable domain KAGVTQTPRYLIKTRGQQVTLSCSPISGHRSVSWYQQTPGQGLQFLFEYFSETQRNKGNFPGRFSGRQFSNSRSEMNVSTLELGDSALYLCASSLDSYGYTFGSGTRLTVV.

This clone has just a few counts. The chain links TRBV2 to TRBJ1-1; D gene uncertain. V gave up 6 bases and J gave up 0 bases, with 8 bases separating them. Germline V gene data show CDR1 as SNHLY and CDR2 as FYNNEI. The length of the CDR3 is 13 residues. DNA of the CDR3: TGTGCCAGCAGGTATCAGATGAACACTGAAGCTTTCTTT. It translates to CASRYQMNTEAFF. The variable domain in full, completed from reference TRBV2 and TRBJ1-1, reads EPEVTQTPSHQVTQMGQEVILRCVPISNHLYFYWYRQILGQKVEFLVSFYNNEISEKSEIFDDQFSVERPDGSNFTLKIRSTKLEDSAMYFCASRYQMNTEAFFGQGTRLTVV.

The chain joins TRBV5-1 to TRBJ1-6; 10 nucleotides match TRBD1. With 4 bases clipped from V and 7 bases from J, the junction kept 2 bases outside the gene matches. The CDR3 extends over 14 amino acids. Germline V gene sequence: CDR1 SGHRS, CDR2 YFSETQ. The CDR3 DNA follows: TGCGCCAGCAGCCGGACAGGGGGAAATTCACCCCTCCACTTT. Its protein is CASSRTGGNSPLHF.

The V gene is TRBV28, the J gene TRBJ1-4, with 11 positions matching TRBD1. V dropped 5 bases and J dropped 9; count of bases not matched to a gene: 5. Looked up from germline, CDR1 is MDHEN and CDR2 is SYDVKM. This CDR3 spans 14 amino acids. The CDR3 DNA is TGTGCCAGCAGTGGGACAGGGGGACTCAAAAAACTGTTTTTT. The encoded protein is CASSGTGGLKKLFF.

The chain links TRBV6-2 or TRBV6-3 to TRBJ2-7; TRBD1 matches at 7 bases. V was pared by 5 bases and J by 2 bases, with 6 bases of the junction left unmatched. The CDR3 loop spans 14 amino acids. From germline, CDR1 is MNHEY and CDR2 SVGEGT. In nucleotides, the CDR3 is TGTGCCAGCAGTAACAGGGGTCCCCCCTACGAGCAGTACGTC. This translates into CASSNRGPPYEQYV.

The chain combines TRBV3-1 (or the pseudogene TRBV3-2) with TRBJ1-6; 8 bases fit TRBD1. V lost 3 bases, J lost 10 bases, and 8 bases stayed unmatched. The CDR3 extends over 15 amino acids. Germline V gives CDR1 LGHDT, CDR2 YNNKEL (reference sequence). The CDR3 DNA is TGTGCCAGCAGCCACCGACAGGGGAGGAGGTCACCCCTCCACTTT. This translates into CASSHRQGRRSPLHF.

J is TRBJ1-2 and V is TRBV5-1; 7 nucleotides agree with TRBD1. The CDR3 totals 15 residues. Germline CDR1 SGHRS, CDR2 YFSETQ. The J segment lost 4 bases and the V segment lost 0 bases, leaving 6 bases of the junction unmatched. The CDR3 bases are TGCGCCAGCAGCTTGGCTGGGGACAGACTCTATGGCTACACCTTC. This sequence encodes CASSLAGDRLYGYTF. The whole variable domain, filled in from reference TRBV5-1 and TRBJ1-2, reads KAGVTQTPRYLIKTRGQQVTLSCSPISGHRSVSWYQQTPGQGLQFLFEYFSETQRNKGNFPGRFSGRQFSNSRSEMNVSTLELGDSALYLCASSLAGDRLYGYTFGSGTRLTVV.

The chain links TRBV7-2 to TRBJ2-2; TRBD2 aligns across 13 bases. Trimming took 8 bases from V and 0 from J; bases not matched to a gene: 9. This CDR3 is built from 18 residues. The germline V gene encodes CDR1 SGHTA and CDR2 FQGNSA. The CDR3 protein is CASRPRTSGGSNTGELFF. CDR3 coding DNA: TGTGCCAGCCGCCCCCGGACTAGCGGGGGCTCGAACACCGGGGAGCTGTTTTTT. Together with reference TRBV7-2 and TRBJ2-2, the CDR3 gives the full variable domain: GAGVSQSPSNKVTEKGKDVELRCDPISGHTALYWYRQSLGQGLEFLIYFQGNSAPDKSGLPSDRFSAERTGGSVSTLTIQRTQQEDSAVYLCASRPRTSGGSNTGELFFGEGSRLTVL.

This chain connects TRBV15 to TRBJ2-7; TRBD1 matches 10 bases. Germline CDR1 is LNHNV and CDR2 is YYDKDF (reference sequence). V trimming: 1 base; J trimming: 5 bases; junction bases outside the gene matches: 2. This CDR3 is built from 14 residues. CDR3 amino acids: CATSRGQGANEQYF. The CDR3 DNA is TGTGCCACCAGCAGAGGACAGGGGGCCAACGAGCAGTACTTC.

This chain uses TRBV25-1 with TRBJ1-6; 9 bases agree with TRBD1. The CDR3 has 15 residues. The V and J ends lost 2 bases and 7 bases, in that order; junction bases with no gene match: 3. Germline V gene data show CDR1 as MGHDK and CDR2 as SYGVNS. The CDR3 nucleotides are TGTGCCAGCAGTGAACGGACAGGGGCAAATTCACCCCTCCACTTT. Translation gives CASSERTGANSPLHF.

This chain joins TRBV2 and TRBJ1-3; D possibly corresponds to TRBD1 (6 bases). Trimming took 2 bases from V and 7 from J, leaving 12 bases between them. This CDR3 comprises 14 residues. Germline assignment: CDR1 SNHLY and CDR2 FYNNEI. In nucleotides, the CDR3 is TGTGCCAGCAGTGAAAGTAGGCAGGGGAACACCATATATTTT. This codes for CASSESRQGNTIYF.

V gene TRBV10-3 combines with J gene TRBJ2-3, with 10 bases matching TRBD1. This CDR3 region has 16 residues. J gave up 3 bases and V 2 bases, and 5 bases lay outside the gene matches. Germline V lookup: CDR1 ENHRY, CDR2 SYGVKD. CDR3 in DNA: TGTGCCATCAGTGAGGCGACAGGGGGCGAGACAGATACGCAGTATTTT. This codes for CAISEATGGETDTQYF.